The rows below give T cell receptor beta chains drawn from one sample of a study of blood T cell repertoires in COVID-19. Assay: immunoSEQ multiplex PCR; the TCRdb copy retains only in-frame clones and omits some. This repertoire shows about 160,000 clones, roughly four fifths found once; its top ten account for roughly 15%. The sequenced sample was peripheral blood. Receptor source: a human donor with acute or convalescent COVID-19. The donor label of this sample is uncertain. Each CDR3 is given with its conserved first and last residue. Fields, in order: clone size, D gene, V gene, J gene, CDR3 protein, CDR3 DNA. A D gene is named only where the DNA matches it firmly. Size values are once, few and many counts, or a class for expanded clones, and some rows have none.

abundance: .; d_gene: TRBD2; v_gene: TRBV7-9; j_gene: TRBJ2-7; CDR3aa: CASSLGRQRGAAQYF; CDR3nt: TGTGCCAGCAGCTTAGGGCGTCAGCGGGGGGCAGCGCAGTACTTC
abundance: .; d_gene: TRBD1; v_gene: TRBV5-6; j_gene: TRBJ1-1; CDR3aa: CASSRRNRGVNTEAFF; CDR3nt: TGTGCCAGCAGCCGAAGGAACAGGGGGGTTAACACTGAAGCTTTCTTT
abundance: .; d_gene: TRBD1; v_gene: TRBV5-1; j_gene: TRBJ1-1; CDR3aa: CASSLGRTGAEAFF; CDR3nt: TGCGCCAGCAGCTTGGGGCGGACAGGGGCAGAAGCTTTCTTT
abundance: .; d_gene: .; v_gene: TRBV30; j_gene: TRBJ1-2; CDR3aa: CAWSKSTNYGYTF; CDR3nt: TGTGCCTGGAGTAAGAGCACTAACTATGGCTACACCTTC
abundance: .; d_gene: .; v_gene: TRBV10-2; j_gene: TRBJ1-2; CDR3aa: CASSGGGMGYGYTF; CDR3nt: TGCGCCAGCAGTGGAGGGGGTATGGGCTATGGCTACACCTTC
abundance: .; d_gene: .; v_gene: TRBV6-5; j_gene: TRBJ1-4; CDR3aa: CASSYSRTVANEKLFF; CDR3nt: TGTGCCAGCAGTTACTCTCGAACGGTCGCTAATGAAAAACTGTTTTTT
abundance: .; d_gene: .; v_gene: TRBV7-2; j_gene: TRBJ2-3; CDR3aa: CASSGGGLTTDTQYF; CDR3nt: TGTGCCAGCAGCGGGGGGGGGCTAACCACAGATACGCAGTATTTT
abundance: .; d_gene: .; v_gene: TRBV7-8; j_gene: TRBJ1-5; CDR3aa: CASSLEFTGEGYQPQHF; CDR3nt: TGTGCCAGCAGCTTGGAGTTTACGGGAGAAGGATATCAGCCCCAGCATTTT
abundance: .; d_gene: .; v_gene: TRBV23-1; j_gene: TRBJ1-1; CDR3aa: CASEGPEGEAFF; CDR3nt: TGCGCCAGCGAGGGTCCAGAGGGTGAAGCTTTCTTT
abundance: .; d_gene: .; v_gene: TRBV6-5; j_gene: TRBJ2-7; CDR3aa: CASRITGLRFYEQYF; CDR3nt: TGTGCCAGCAGAATTACCGGGTTGAGGTTCTACGAGCAGTACTTC
abundance: few; d_gene: TRBD1; v_gene: TRBV4-3; j_gene: TRBJ2-5; CDR3aa: CASSQGQGGETQYF; CDR3nt: TGCGCCAGCAGCCAAGGACAGGGTGGCGAGACCCAGTACTTC
abundance: .; d_gene: .; v_gene: TRBV5-6; j_gene: TRBJ1-1; CDR3aa: CASSLVRAGNTEAFF; CDR3nt: TGTGCCAGCAGCTTGGTCAGGGCCGGCAACACTGAAGCTTTCTTT
abundance: few; d_gene: .; v_gene: TRBV7-9; j_gene: TRBJ1-1; CDR3aa: CASSLAGPRTEAFF; CDR3nt: TGTGCCAGCAGCTTAGCGGGGCCGCGAACTGAAGCTTTCTTT
abundance: .; d_gene: .; v_gene: TRBV19; j_gene: TRBJ1-2; CDR3aa: CASSLGQGGNYGYTF; CDR3nt: TGTGCCAGCAGTCTGGGGCAGGGAGGTAACTATGGCTACACCTTC
abundance: .; d_gene: .; v_gene: TRBV20-1; j_gene: TRBJ2-5; CDR3aa: CSASDLTGATQYF; CDR3nt: TGCAGTGCTAGTGACCTTACAGGCGCGACCCAGTACTTC
abundance: .; d_gene: .; v_gene: TRBV4-3; j_gene: TRBJ1-2; CDR3aa: CASSHVPRDILPDGYTF; CDR3nt: TGCGCCAGCAGCCACGTCCCAAGGGACATACTGCCGGATGGCTACACCTTC
abundance: .; d_gene: TRBD2; v_gene: TRBV19; j_gene: TRBJ2-6; CDR3aa: CASNDQRGSGANVLTF; CDR3nt: TGTGCCAGTAACGATCAGCGGGGTTCTGGGGCCAACGTCCTGACTTTC
abundance: .; d_gene: TRBD2; v_gene: TRBV11-2; j_gene: TRBJ2-3; CDR3aa: CASSLGPAGDPTPTDTQYF; CDR3nt: TGTGCCAGCAGCTTAGGGCCAGCGGGGGATCCTACTCCCACAGATACGCAGTATTTT
abundance: .; d_gene: .; v_gene: TRBV12-3/TRBV12-4; j_gene: TRBJ1-1; CDR3aa: CASTRAGKAFF; CDR3nt: TGTGCCAGCACCCGGGCAGGGAAAGCTTTCTTT
abundance: .; d_gene: TRBD1; v_gene: TRBV6-5; j_gene: TRBJ1-1; CDR3aa: CASRQTGTGGTEAFF; CDR3nt: TGTGCCAGCAGACAAACCGGGACAGGGGGCACTGAAGCTTTCTTT
abundance: .; d_gene: .; v_gene: TRBV11-3; j_gene: TRBJ1-1; CDR3aa: CASSEVANTEAFF; CDR3nt: TGTGCCAGCAGTGAGGTGGCGAACACTGAAGCTTTCTTT
abundance: .; d_gene: TRBD1; v_gene: TRBV2; j_gene: TRBJ2-7; CDR3aa: CASSAGQGGFYEQYF; CDR3nt: TGTGCCAGCAGTGCCGGACAGGGGGGGTTCTACGAGCAGTACTTC
abundance: .; d_gene: .; v_gene: TRBV27; j_gene: TRBJ1-2; CDR3aa: CASSLFPSYLQGNDGYTF; CDR3nt: TGTGCCAGCAGTTTATTCCCCTCTTACCTACAGGGAAACGATGGCTACACCTTC
abundance: .; d_gene: .; v_gene: TRBV19; j_gene: TRBJ1-3; CDR3aa: CASSTQDLASGNTIYF; CDR3nt: TGTGCCAGTAGTACCCAAGACTTGGCCTCTGGAAACACCATATATTTT
abundance: .; d_gene: .; v_gene: TRBV18; j_gene: TRBJ2-3; CDR3aa: CASSPRGQSTDTQYF; CDR3nt: TGTGCCAGCTCACCGAGAGGACAGAGCACAGATACGCAGTATTTT
abundance: .; d_gene: .; v_gene: TRBV4-1; j_gene: TRBJ2-1; CDR3aa: CASSQDGRGSYNEQFF; CDR3nt: TGCGCCAGCAGCCAAGACGGTCGGGGCTCCTACAATGAGCAGTTCTTC
abundance: .; d_gene: .; v_gene: TRBV19; j_gene: TRBJ1-5; CDR3aa: CASSIVRDSNQPQHF; CDR3nt: TGTGCCAGTAGTATAGTACGGGATAGCAATCAGCCCCAGCATTTT
abundance: .; d_gene: .; v_gene: TRBV5-1; j_gene: TRBJ1-2; CDR3aa: CASSLDRAATYGYTF; CDR3nt: TGCGCCAGCAGCTTGGACAGAGCAGCTACCTATGGCTACACCTTC
abundance: .; d_gene: TRBD1; v_gene: TRBV7-9; j_gene: TRBJ1-2; CDR3aa: CASSRSGQGAVGGYTF; CDR3nt: TGTGCCAGCAGCCGTTCCGGACAGGGGGCGGTAGGGGGCTACACCTTC
abundance: .; d_gene: .; v_gene: TRBV5-1; j_gene: TRBJ2-1; CDR3aa: CASSFLQGNNEQFF; CDR3nt: TGCGCCAGCAGCTTCCTTCAGGGGAACAATGAGCAGTTCTTC
abundance: .; d_gene: TRBD2; v_gene: TRBV11-3; j_gene: TRBJ2-1; CDR3aa: CASSFGVAGGVNQNEQFF; CDR3nt: TGTGCCAGCAGCTTCGGAGTAGCGGGGGGAGTTAACCAAAATGAGCAGTTCTTC
abundance: .; d_gene: .; v_gene: TRBV3-1/TRBV3-2; j_gene: TRBJ2-2; CDR3aa: CASSQGQNTGELFF; CDR3nt: TGTGCCAGCAGCCAGGGGCAGAACACCGGGGAGCTGTTTTTT
abundance: .; d_gene: .; v_gene: TRBV2; j_gene: TRBJ1-1; CDR3aa: CASIIGLAFF; CDR3nt: TGTGCCAGTATTATTGGACTCGCTTTCTTT
abundance: .; d_gene: .; v_gene: TRBV12-2; j_gene: TRBJ2-1; CDR3aa: CASRPEGAGANEQFF; CDR3nt: TGTGCAAGTCGCCCAGAGGGGGCTGGAGCCAATGAGCAGTTCTTC
abundance: once; d_gene: TRBD1; v_gene: TRBV4-2; j_gene: TRBJ1-2; CDR3aa: CASSQAPRDRDPANYGYTF; CDR3nt: TGTGCCAGCAGCCAAGCCCCCCGGGACAGGGATCCCGCTAACTATGGCTACACCTTC
abundance: few; d_gene: TRBD2; v_gene: TRBV4-2; j_gene: TRBJ2-7; CDR3aa: CASSQDWGTSESSYEQYF; CDR3nt: TGTGCCAGCAGCCAAGATTGGGGGACTAGCGAGAGCTCCTACGAGCAGTACTTC
abundance: .; d_gene: TRBD1; v_gene: TRBV2; j_gene: TRBJ1-2; CDR3aa: CASSEGGQGRSGYTF; CDR3nt: TGTGCCAGCAGTGAGGGGGGACAGGGTCGGTCTGGCTACACCTTC
abundance: .; d_gene: TRBD1; v_gene: TRBV4-1; j_gene: TRBJ1-5; CDR3aa: CASSQEARQGLGNQPQHF; CDR3nt: TGCGCCAGCAGCCAAGAGGCCCGACAGGGCCTAGGCAATCAGCCCCAGCATTTT
abundance: few; d_gene: TRBD2; v_gene: TRBV27; j_gene: TRBJ2-7; CDR3aa: CASSSRAGGPHEQYF; CDR3nt: TGTGCCAGCAGTTCCAGGGCGGGGGGGCCCCACGAGCAGTACTTC
abundance: .; d_gene: .; v_gene: TRBV29-1; j_gene: TRBJ1-2; CDR3aa: CSVRQASNYGYTF; CDR3nt: TGCAGCGTTCGACAGGCTTCTAACTATGGCTACACCTTC
abundance: .; d_gene: TRBD1; v_gene: TRBV4-2; j_gene: TRBJ1-2; CDR3aa: CASSHSRQGAGGYTF; CDR3nt: TGTGCCAGCAGCCACTCCAGACAGGGGGCAGGTGGCTACACCTTC
abundance: .; d_gene: TRBD2; v_gene: TRBV7-9; j_gene: TRBJ2-2; CDR3aa: CASSLVGLEGGELFF; CDR3nt: TGTGCCAGCAGCTTAGTTGGACTAGAGGGCGGGGAGCTGTTTTTT
abundance: .; d_gene: .; v_gene: TRBV4-1; j_gene: TRBJ1-3; CDR3aa: CASNSLSGNTIYF; CDR3nt: TGCGCCAGCAACAGTCTCTCTGGAAACACCATATATTTT
abundance: .; d_gene: TRBD1; v_gene: TRBV25-1; j_gene: TRBJ1-2; CDR3aa: CASSDLLGTGQGSGYTF; CDR3nt: TGTGCCAGCAGTGATCTCTTAGGGACGGGACAGGGGAGTGGCTACACCTTC
abundance: .; d_gene: TRBD1; v_gene: TRBV2; j_gene: TRBJ1-1; CDR3aa: CASSGSQGGFATMNTEAFF; CDR3nt: TGTGCCAGCAGTGGTTCGCAGGGGGGATTTGCAACTATGAACACTGAAGCTTTCTTT
abundance: .; d_gene: TRBD1; v_gene: TRBV30; j_gene: TRBJ1-6; CDR3aa: CAWSPGQPNSPLHF; CDR3nt: TGTGCCTGGAGTCCGGGACAGCCTAATTCACCCCTCCACTTT
abundance: .; d_gene: TRBD1; v_gene: TRBV11-1; j_gene: TRBJ1-2; CDR3aa: CASSPGTGPNYGYTF; CDR3nt: TGTGCCAGCAGCCCGGGGACAGGACCAAATTATGGCTACACCTTC
abundance: once; d_gene: .; v_gene: TRBV19; j_gene: TRBJ1-1; CDR3aa: CASSMGWNTEAFF; CDR3nt: TGTGCCAGTAGTATGGGCTGGAACACTGAAGCTTTCTTT
abundance: .; d_gene: TRBD2; v_gene: TRBV5-1; j_gene: TRBJ2-3; CDR3aa: CASSLASTSEGWGFTDTQYF; CDR3nt: TGCGCCAGCAGCTTGGCCTCAACTAGCGAAGGGTGGGGATTCACAGATACGCAGTATTTT
abundance: .; d_gene: TRBD1; v_gene: TRBV5-1; j_gene: TRBJ2-3; CDR3aa: CASSPLRTGDTDTQYF; CDR3nt: TGCGCCAGCAGCCCGTTGAGGACAGGGGATACAGATACGCAGTATTTT
abundance: .; d_gene: TRBD2; v_gene: TRBV10-3; j_gene: TRBJ2-4; CDR3aa: CAISESAVAGGSLAKNIQYF; CDR3nt: TGTGCCATCAGTGAGTCGGCGGTGGCGGGGGGATCACTAGCCAAAAACATTCAGTACTTC
abundance: .; d_gene: .; v_gene: TRBV5-8; j_gene: TRBJ1-5; CDR3aa: CASHYVQNQPQHF; CDR3nt: TGTGCCAGCCACTACGTGCAGAATCAGCCCCAGCATTTT
abundance: .; d_gene: TRBD1; v_gene: TRBV5-1; j_gene: TRBJ2-5; CDR3aa: CASSLEGQKQETQYF; CDR3nt: TGCGCCAGCAGCTTGGAGGGACAGAAGCAAGAGACCCAGTACTTC
abundance: .; d_gene: TRBD1; v_gene: TRBV7-3; j_gene: TRBJ2-3; CDR3aa: CASSPIGGSTDTQYF; CDR3nt: TGTGCCAGCAGCCCTATAGGGGGCTCAACAGATACGCAGTATTTT